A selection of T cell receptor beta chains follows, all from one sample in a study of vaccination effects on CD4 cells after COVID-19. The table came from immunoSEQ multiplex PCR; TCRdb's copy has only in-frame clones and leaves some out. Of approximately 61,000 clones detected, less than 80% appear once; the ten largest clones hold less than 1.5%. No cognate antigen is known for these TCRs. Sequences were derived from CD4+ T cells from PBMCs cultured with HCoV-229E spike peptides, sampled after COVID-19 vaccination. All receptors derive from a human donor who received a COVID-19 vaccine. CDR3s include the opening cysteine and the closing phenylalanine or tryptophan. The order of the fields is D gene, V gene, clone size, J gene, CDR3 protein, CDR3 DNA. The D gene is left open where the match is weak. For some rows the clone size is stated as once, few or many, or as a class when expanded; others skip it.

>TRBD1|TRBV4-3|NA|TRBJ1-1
CASSPGQGDTEAFF
TGCGCCAGCAGCCCGGGACAGGGGGACACTGAAGCTTTCTTT
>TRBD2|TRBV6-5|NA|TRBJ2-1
CASRKAGRSYNEQFF
TGTGCCAGCAGGAAAGCGGGGCGGTCCTACAATGAGCAGTTCTTC
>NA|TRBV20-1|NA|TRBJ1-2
CSASSNFYGYTF
TGCAGTGCTAGTTCGAATTTCTATGGCTACACCTTC
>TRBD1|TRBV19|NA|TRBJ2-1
CASSLQGASYNEQFF
TGTGCCAGTAGCCTACAGGGGGCTTCCTACAATGAGCAGTTCTTC
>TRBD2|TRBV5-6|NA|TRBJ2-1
CASSFGGSSYNEQFF
TGTGCCAGCAGCTTCGGGGGGAGCTCCTACAATGAGCAGTTCTTC
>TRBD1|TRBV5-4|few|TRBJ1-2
CASSLSQGYGYTF
TGTGCCAGCAGCTTGTCACAGGGGTATGGCTACACCTTC
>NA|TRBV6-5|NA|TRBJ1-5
CASSYSGVSSNQPQHF
TGTGCCAGCAGTTACTCTGGGGTTTCTAGCAATCAGCCCCAGCATTTT
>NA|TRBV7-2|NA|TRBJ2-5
CASSLAGPSQYF
TGTGCCAGCAGCCTCGCCGGGCCGTCCCAGTACTTC
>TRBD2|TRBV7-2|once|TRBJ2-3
CASSLEGGGRLRRTDTQYF
TGTGCCAGCAGCTTAGAGGGCGGGGGGCGACTCCGACGCACAGATACGCAGTATTTT
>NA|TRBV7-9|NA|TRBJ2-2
CASSLSRELFF
TGTGCCAGCAGCTTATCCAGGGAGCTGTTTTTT
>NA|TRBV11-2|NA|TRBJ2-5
CASSLARGGQETQYF
TGTGCCAGCAGCTTAGCCCGAGGTGGTCAAGAGACCCAGTACTTC
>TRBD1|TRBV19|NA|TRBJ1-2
CASSIRDRQDGYTF
TGTGCCAGTAGTATTCGGGACAGGCAGGATGGCTACACCTTC
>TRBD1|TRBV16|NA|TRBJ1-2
CASSQYPGQGDGYTF
TGTGCCAGCAGCCAATATCCCGGACAGGGTGATGGCTACACCTTC
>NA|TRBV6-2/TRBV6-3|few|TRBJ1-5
CASSYWGSGQPQHF
TGTGCCAGCAGTTACTGGGGATCGGGCCAGCCCCAGCATTTT
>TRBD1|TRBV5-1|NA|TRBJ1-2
CASSSGQGSYGYTF
TGCGCCAGCAGTTCGGGACAGGGATCCTATGGCTACACCTTC
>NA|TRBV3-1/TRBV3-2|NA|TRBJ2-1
CASSQEVGGNEQFF
TGTGCCAGCAGCCAAGAAGTTGGGGGAAATGAGCAGTTCTTC
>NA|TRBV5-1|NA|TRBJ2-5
CASSYAGVIQETQYF
TGCGCCAGCAGCTATGCCGGGGTCATCCAAGAGACCCAGTACTTC
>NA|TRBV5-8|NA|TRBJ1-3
CASSFRGGSGNTIYF
TGTGCCAGCAGCTTTAGGGGAGGCTCTGGAAACACCATATATTTT
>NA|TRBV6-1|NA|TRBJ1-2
CASSLTYGYTF
TGTGCCAGCAGTTTGACCTATGGCTACACCTTC
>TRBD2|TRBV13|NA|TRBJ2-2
CASSFGGTTSGELFF
TGTGCCAGCAGCTTCGGGGGGACCACTTCCGGGGAGCTGTTTTTT
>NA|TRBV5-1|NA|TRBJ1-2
CASSLAGGRKNYGYTF
TGCGCCAGCAGCTTGGCGGGCGGCAGGAAGAACTATGGCTACACCTTC
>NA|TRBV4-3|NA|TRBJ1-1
CASSHLYREDTEAFF
TGCGCCAGCAGCCATCTATACAGGGAAGACACTGAAGCTTTCTTT
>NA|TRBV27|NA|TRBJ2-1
CASSPPGQYNEQFF
TGTGCCAGCAGTCCCCCGGGCCAATACAATGAGCAGTTCTTC
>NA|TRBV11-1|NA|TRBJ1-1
CASSLEVMNTEAFF
TGTGCCAGCAGCTTAGAGGTTATGAACACTGAAGCTTTCTTT
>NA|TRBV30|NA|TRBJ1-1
CAWSVIWAGEAFF
TGTGCCTGGAGTGTAATTTGGGCAGGCGAAGCTTTCTTT
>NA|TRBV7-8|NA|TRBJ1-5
CASSLSVPGQPQHF
TGTGCCAGCAGCCTCTCCGTTCCCGGTCAGCCCCAGCATTTT
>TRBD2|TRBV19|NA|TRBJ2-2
CASRLAGNTGELFF
TGTGCCAGCAGACTAGCTGGGAACACCGGGGAGCTGTTTTTT
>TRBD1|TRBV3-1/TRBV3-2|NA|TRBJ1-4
CASSPDRANEKLFF
TGTGCCAGCAGCCCGGACAGGGCCAATGAAAAACTGTTTTTT
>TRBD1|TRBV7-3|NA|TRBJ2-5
CASSPEPGQGAKTQYF
TGTGCCAGCAGCCCAGAACCGGGACAGGGCGCGAAGACCCAGTACTTC
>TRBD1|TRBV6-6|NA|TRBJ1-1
CASTRDSIVEAFF
TGTGCCAGCACCCGGGACAGCATAGTTGAAGCTTTCTTT